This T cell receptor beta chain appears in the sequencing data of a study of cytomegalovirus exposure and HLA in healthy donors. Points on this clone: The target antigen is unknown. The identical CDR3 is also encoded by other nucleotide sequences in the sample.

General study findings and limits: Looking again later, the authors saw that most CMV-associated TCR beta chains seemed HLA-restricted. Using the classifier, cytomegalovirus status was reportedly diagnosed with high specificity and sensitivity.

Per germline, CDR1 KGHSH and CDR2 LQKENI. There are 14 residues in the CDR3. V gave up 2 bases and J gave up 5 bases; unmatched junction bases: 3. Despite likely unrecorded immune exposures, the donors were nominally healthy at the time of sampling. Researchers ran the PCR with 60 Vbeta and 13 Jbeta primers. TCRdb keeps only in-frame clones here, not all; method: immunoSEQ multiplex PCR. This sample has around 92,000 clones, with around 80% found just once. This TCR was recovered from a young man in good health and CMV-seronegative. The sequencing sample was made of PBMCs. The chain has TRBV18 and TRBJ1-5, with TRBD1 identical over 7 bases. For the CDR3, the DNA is TGTGCCAGCTCACCAAGACAGGGCGATCAGCCCCAGCATTTT. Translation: CASSPRQGDQPQHF.